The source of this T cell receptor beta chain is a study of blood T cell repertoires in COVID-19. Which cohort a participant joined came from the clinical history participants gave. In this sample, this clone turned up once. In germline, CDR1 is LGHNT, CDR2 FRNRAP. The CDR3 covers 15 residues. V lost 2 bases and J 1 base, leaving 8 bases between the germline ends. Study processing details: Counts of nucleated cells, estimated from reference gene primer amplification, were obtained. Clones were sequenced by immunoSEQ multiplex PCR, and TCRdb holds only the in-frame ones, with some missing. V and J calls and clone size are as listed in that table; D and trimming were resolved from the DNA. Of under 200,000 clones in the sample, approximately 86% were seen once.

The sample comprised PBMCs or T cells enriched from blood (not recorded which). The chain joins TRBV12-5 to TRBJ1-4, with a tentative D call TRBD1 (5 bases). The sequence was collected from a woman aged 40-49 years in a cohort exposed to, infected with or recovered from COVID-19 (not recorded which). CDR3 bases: TGTGCTAGTGGTTTGTTCCAGGGAACTAATGAAAAACTGTTTTTT. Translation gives CASGLFQGTNEKLFF.